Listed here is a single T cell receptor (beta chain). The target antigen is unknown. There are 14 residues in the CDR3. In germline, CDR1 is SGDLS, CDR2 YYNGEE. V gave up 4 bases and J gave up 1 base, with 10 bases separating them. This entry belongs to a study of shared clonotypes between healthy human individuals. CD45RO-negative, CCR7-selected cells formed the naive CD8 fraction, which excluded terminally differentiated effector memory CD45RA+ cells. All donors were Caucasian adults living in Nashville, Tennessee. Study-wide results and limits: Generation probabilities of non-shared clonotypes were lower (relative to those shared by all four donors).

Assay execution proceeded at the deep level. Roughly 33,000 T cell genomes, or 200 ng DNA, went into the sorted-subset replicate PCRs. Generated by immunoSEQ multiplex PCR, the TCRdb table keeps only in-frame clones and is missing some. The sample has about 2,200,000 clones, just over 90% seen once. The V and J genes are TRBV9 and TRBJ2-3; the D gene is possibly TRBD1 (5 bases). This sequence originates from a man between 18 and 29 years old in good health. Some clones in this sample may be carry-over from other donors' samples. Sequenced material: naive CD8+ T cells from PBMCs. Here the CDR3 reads CASSRLGGTDTQYF. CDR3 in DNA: TGTGCCAGCAGCCGTCTAGGGGGCACAGATACGCAGTATTTT.